The 18 T cell receptor beta chains given below trace back to one sample, sequenced in a study of CD8 T cells in Susac syndrome. With random hexamers, reverse transcription was performed on about 0.5 to 1 ug of RNA. TCRdb reanalysed the immunoSEQ multiplex PCR reads using MiXCR and keeps one entry per CDR3 protein. The repertoire consists of approximately 150,000 distinct CDR3 sequences, with around 94% occurring once and the leading ten covering roughly 0.1%. The sequenced sample was CD4+ T cells from PBMCs. Receptors originate from a human donor with multiple sclerosis.

The gene calls are TRBV28 and TRBJ2-4; 7 bases line up with TRBD2. The CDR3 extends over 14 amino acids. After removal of 5 bases from V and 4 bases from J, the junction contained 5 bases not matched to a gene. Germline V gene sequence: CDR1 MDHEN, CDR2 SYDVKM. The DNA for the CDR3 is TGTGCCAGCAGTCCGGGAGGACTAAAAAACATTCAGTACTTC. Translating gives CASSPGGLKNIQYF.

The gene calls are TRBV24-1 and TRBJ2-1, with 8 bases aligning to TRBD2. The CDR3 loop spans 14 amino acids. CDR1 is KGHDR and CDR2 is SFDVKD in the germline V gene. With V trimmed by 0 bases and J by 12 bases, 6 bases remained unmatched. CDR3 sequence reads: CATSDLSPAGGQFF. CDR3 nucleotide sequence: TGTGCCACCAGTGATTTGTCCCCGGCGGGAGGGCAGTTCTTC.

The genes are TRBV7-9 and TRBJ2-3, with 7 bases aligning to TRBD2. V shed 1 base, J shed 5 bases, and the junction held 9 bases outside the gene matches. The CDR3 consists of 16 residues. Germline V CDR1 and CDR2: SEHNR, FQNEAQ (reference sequence). CDR3 region: CASSLGGGGRRDTQYF. The CDR3 DNA follows: TGTGCCAGCAGCTTAGGAGGTGGCGGGAGAAGAGATACGCAGTATTTT.

This rearrangement joins TRBV10-2 to TRBJ2-2; D is ambiguous. The CDR3 totals 13 residues. Trimming removed 4 bases from V and 4 bases from J, with 7 bases in between. In germline, CDR1 is WSHSY, CDR2 SAAADI. The CDR3 protein is CASSGLGTGELFF. In DNA, the CDR3 is TGCGCCAGCAGTGGGTTGGGCACCGGGGAGCTGTTTTTT.

The table lists this clonotype with a count of one. The V call is TRBV28, the J call TRBJ1-2; D is possibly TRBD1 (5 bases). The V and J ends lost 7 bases and 4 bases respectively, with 7 bases between them. The CDR3 is made up of 11 amino acids. CDR1 is MDHEN, CDR2 SYDVKM, per germline. CDR3 nucleotides: TGTGCCAGCAAGGGGTCCTATGGCTACACCTTC. As protein: CASKGSYGYTF.

The J gene is TRBJ1-4, the V gene TRBV20-1; weak D call: TRBD1 (6 bases). This CDR3 comprises 15 residues. Germline CDR1 is DFQATT and CDR2 is SNEGSKA (reference sequence). V lost 6 bases and J 4 bases, leaving 18 bases between the germline ends. This CDR3 is CSARDPRGGNEKLFF. CDR3 nucleotide sequence: TGCAGTGCAAGGGACCCCAGGGGCGGTAATGAAAAACTGTTTTTT.

The gene calls are TRBV20-1 and TRBJ1-1; D is unresolved. Trimming pared 5 bases from V and 0 bases from J, leaving 13 bases between. The CDR3 totals 14 residues. Per the germline V gene, CDR1 is DFQATT and CDR2 is SNEGSKA (reference sequence). The CDR3 reads CSARAVTMNTEAFF. The CDR3 coding sequence is TGCAGTGCTCGAGCGGTAACTATGAACACTGAAGCTTTCTTT.

V is TRBV2 and J is TRBJ2-2, with a possible D match to TRBD2 (6 bases). Germline-derived CDR1 and CDR2 are SNHLY and FYNNEI. V was shortened by 0 bases and J by 1 base, with 9 bases between the two germline ends. The length of the CDR3 is 16 residues. CDR3 DNA sequence: TGTGCCAGCAGTGAAGCGGTAGCGGTGAACACCGGGGAGCTGTTTTTT. Protein product: CASSEAVAVNTGELFF.

The rearrangement links TRBV29-1 to TRBJ1-2; D is unresolved. Germline V lookup: CDR1 SQVTM, CDR2 ANQGSEA. This CDR3 is 12 amino acids long. Trimming cost V 6 bases and J 7 bases, with 15 bases left between them. DNA for the CDR3: TGCAGCGTCGCTGGAGCAGTGGCTGGCTACACCTTC. This codes for CSVAGAVAGYTF.

The gene calls are TRBV30 and TRBJ2-2, with D perhaps assigned TRBD1 or TRBD2 (5 bases each). The CDR3 is made up of 15 amino acids. Between the trimmed V and J ends, which lost 7 bases and 4 bases, there was a span of 19 bases. Germline V gene lookup returns CDR1 GTSNPN and CDR2 SVGIG (reference sequence). For the CDR3, the DNA is TGTGCCTCCTCCCGGGGCAAGACCCTCACCGGGGAGCTGTTTTTT. Encoded protein: CASSRGKTLTGELFF.

This rearrangement joins TRBV19 to TRBJ1-5, with D possibly TRBD1 on 6 matching bases. Deletions cut 4 bases from V and 3 bases from J, with 10 bases between. Germline V gene lookup returns CDR1 LNHDA and CDR2 SQIVND (reference sequence). The CDR3 totals 14 residues. DNA of the CDR3: TGTGCCAGTAGTAGGGGGCACCCCAATCAGCCCCAGCATTTT. Its protein product is CASSRGHPNQPQHF. Complete variable domain (other parts from reference TRBV19 and TRBJ1-5): DGGITQSPKYLFRKEGQNVTLSCEQNLNHDAMYWYRQDPGQGLRLIYYSQIVNDFQKGDIAEGYSVSREKKESFPLTVTSAQKNPTAFYLCASSRGHPNQPQHFGDGTRLSIL.

The J gene is TRBJ1-2, the V gene TRBV19; D gene uncertain. The CDR3 is 12 residues long. Germline V gene sequence: CDR1 LNHDA, CDR2 SQIVND (reference sequence). Trimming removed 4 bases at V and 0 bases at J, with 3 bases between. The CDR3 DNA reads as TGTGCCAGTAGTAGGACTAACTATGGCTACACCTTC. Protein product: CASSRTNYGYTF.

The V call is TRBV30, the J call TRBJ2-6; D gene uncertain. The CDR3 consists of 16 residues. Germline CDR1 GTSNPN, CDR2 SVGIG (reference sequence). Trimming removed 3 bases from V and 2 bases from J, with 14 bases in between. In nucleotides, the CDR3 is TGTGCCTGGAGCGCCCTTCGATCAGCTGGGGCCAACGTCCTGACTTTC. Residues: CAWSALRSAGANVLTF.

The gene calls are TRBV24-1 and TRBJ1-5, with 7 bases lining up with TRBD1. V trimming: 12 bases; J trimming: 6 bases; junction bases outside the gene matches: 7. CDR1 is KGHDR and CDR2 is SFDVKD in the germline V gene. CDR3 length equals 12 residues. CDR3 DNA: TGTGCCCTGAAGGGGGCCACTCAGCCCCAGCATTTT. Its translation: CALKGATQPQHF.

This rearrangement joins TRBV28 to TRBJ2-2; 8 bases line up with TRBD2. Germline V gives CDR1 MDHEN, CDR2 SYDVKM. The CDR3 runs to 13 residues. V gave up 10 bases and J gave up 4 bases; unmatched junction bases: 5. The CDR3 coding sequence is TGTGCCACTCTAGCGGGTGCCACCGGGGAGCTGTTTTTT. Its protein product is CATLAGATGELFF.

This rearrangement joins TRBV20-1 to TRBJ1-1, with a tentative D call TRBD1 (6 bases). Germline CDR1 and CDR2: DFQATT and SNEGSKA (reference sequence). Trimming stripped 6 bases from V and 1 base from J, with 15 bases between. This CDR3 region has 14 residues. DNA of the CDR3: TGCAGTGCGGGTCAGGGGAATTCGAACACTGAAGCTTTCTTT. This translates into CSAGQGNSNTEAFF.

This clonotype was detected only once. The gene calls are TRBV20-1 and TRBJ2-6, with 9 bases fitting TRBD1. This CDR3 is 20 amino acids long. CDR1 is DFQATT and CDR2 is SNEGSKA in the germline V gene (reference sequence). J was trimmed by 0 bases and V by 1 base; bases with no gene match: 13. CDR3 loop: CSARVGTGTGLNSGANVLTF. The CDR3, as DNA: TGCAGTGCTAGAGTTGGGACAGGGACCGGATTGAACTCTGGGGCCAACGTCCTGACTTTC.

The CDR3 DNA sequence: TGTGCCAGCAGTTTCGGCCTAAACAATCAGCCCCAGCATTTT. This sequence encodes CASSFGLNNQPQHF. The chain combines TRBV12-3 or TRBV12-4 with TRBJ1-5; no reliable D call. Trimming pared 3 bases from V and 3 bases from J, leaving 9 bases between. The CDR3 extends over 14 amino acids.